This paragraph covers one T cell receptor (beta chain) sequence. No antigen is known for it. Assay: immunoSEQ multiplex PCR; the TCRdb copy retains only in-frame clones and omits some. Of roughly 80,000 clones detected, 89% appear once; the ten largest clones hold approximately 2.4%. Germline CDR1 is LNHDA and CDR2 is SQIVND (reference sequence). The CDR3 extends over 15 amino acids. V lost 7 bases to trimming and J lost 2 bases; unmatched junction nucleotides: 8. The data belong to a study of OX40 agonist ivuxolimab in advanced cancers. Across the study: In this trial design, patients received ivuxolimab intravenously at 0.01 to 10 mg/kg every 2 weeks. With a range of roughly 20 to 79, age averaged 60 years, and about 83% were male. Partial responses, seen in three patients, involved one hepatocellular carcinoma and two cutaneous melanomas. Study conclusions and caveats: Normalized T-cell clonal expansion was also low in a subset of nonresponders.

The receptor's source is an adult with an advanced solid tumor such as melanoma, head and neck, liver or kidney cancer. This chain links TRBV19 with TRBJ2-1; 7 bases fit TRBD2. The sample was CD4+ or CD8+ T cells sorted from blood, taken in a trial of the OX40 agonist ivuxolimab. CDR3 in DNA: TGTGCCAGTAAGGAAACGGGAGGCCCCTACAATGAGCAGTTCTTC. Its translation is CASKETGGPYNEQFF.